This paragraph reports one T cell receptor beta chain. This specimen comes from a study of blood T cell repertoires in COVID-19. Study details: Acute and convalescent COVID-19 samples came from the United States, Italy and Spain. Sources were T cells, B-cell-depleted T cells, or PBMCs; the material itself was cDNA or gDNA.

From germline, CDR1 is SGHVS and CDR2 FQNEAQ. The V gene end was trimmed by 2 bases and the J gene end by 8 bases; junction bases not matched to a gene: 11. The CDR3 has 16 residues. In the authors' workflow: The authors estimated nucleated cell counts from reference gene primer amplification. Profiling relied on immunoSEQ multiplex PCR, and the TCRdb table lists in-frame clones only, not all of them. The V and J calls and the clone size are those of that table, but D and trimming were determined from the DNA. The sample holds a few hundred thousand clones, roughly nine tenths seen once. The specimen was peripheral blood. The source is a man aged 55 to 69 with acute or convalescent COVID-19. V and J are TRBV7-8 and TRBJ2-1; 8 nucleotides align to TRBD2. The CDR3 nucleotides read TGTGCCAGCAGCTTACAGACTAGCGAGGGGTTCGATGAGCAGTTCTTC. This translates into CASSLQTSEGFDEQFF.